The source of this T cell receptor beta chain is a study of CD8+CD57+ T cells in acquired aplastic anemia. For the study at large: Recorded DNA amounts for sorted CD4+ and CD8+ cells had an average of roughly 3.4 ug.

Profiles of TCR beta VDJ and CDR3 were generated from a genomic DNA template. TCRdb reanalysed the reads using MiXCR and keeps one entry per CDR3 protein. The table records 450,000 to 550,000 distinct CDR3 sequences, around 33% of them present only once. This clonotype was observed a few times. Patients chosen for sequencing had shown CD8+CD57+ cell expansion by flow cytometry. The CDR3 is made up of 13 amino acids. Trimming shortened V by 5 bases and J by 7 bases, and 12 bases separated the two germline ends. Per germline, CDR1 LNHDA and CDR2 SQIVND (reference sequence). The source material was sorted CD4+, CD8+, or CD8+CD57+ T cells (not recorded which) from PBMCs. The gene calls are TRBV19 and TRBJ1-5, with D perhaps TRBD1 (6 bases). The source of this sequence is a human donor with aplastic anemia. The CDR3 sequence: CASSEGGRQPQHF. The CDR3 region has the DNA TGTGCCAGTAGTGAGGGGGGAAGGCAGCCCCAGCATTTT.